This T cell receptor (beta chain) was observed in a study of metastatic and nonmetastatic thyroid tumors. Study information: Comparative analysis of repertoires was undertaken across blood and tumor or nodule tissue obtained from malignant and benign thyroid patients. Study-wide results and limits: Benign nodules were reported to have significantly lower TCR beta diversity than malignant thyroid tumors, in blood and tumor.

Authors' processing steps: Between-group CDR3 differences, defined by clinicopathological status, yielded a distant-metastasis classifier for papillary thyroid cancer. With MiXCR, TCRdb reprocessed the PCR reads. The authors' filters were not applied to this entry. The sample shows around 35,000 clones, about 16% of them seen only once. This clone was recorded at least ten times. The antigen remains unidentified. V was pared by 1 base and J by 10 bases, with 14 bases between. Germline loops: CDR1 SGHTA, CDR2 FQGNSA. This CDR3 region has 13 residues. Not a single patient had been given any form of treatment at any point before undergoing thyroid surgery.

The sequenced material came from blood. The rearrangement links TRBV7-2 to TRBJ2-7, with a tentative D call TRBD2 (6 bases). The clonotype was recovered from a female donor with papillary thyroid cancer or a benign thyroid nodule (not recorded which). Some clones in this sample may be carry-over from other donors' samples. CDR3: CASSLDLGGSQYF. Written as DNA, the CDR3 is TGTGCCAGCAGCTTAGATCTTGGAGGGAGTCAGTACTTC.